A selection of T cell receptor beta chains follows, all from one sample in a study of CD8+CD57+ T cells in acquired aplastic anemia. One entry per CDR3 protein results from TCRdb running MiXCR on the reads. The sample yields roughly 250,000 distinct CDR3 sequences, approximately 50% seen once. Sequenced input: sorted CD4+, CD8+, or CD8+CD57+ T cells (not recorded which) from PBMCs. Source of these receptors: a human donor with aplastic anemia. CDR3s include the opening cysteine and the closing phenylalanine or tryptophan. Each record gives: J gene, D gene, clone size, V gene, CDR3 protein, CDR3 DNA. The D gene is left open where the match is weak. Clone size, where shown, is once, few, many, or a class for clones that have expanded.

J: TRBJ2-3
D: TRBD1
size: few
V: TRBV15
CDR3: CATSIGQGSFTDTQYF
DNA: TGTGCCACCAGCATCGGACAGGGATCTTTCACAGATACGCAGTATTTT

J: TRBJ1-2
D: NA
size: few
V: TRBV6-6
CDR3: CASSYNRQKHYGYTF
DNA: TGTGCCAGCAGCTACAATCGACAGAAGCACTATGGCTACACCTTC

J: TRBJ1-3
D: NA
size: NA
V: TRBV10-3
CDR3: CAIKNEQREYF
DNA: TGTGCCATCAAGAACGAACAAAGGGAGTATTTT

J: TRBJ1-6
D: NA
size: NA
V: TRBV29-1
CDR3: CSLSGWSRSPLHF
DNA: TGCAGCTTGTCGGGATGGTCCAGATCACCCCTCCACTTT

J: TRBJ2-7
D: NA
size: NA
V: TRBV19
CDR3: CASSIVFRSYEQYF
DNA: TGTGCCAGTAGTATAGTTTTCCGCTCCTACGAGCAGTACTTC

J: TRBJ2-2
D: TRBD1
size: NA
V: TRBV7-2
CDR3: CASRSRTGTGELFF
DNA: TGTGCCAGCAGATCCAGGACAGGCACCGGGGAGCTGTTTTTT

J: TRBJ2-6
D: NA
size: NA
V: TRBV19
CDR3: CASSILFLSGASGANVLTF
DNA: TGTGCCAGTAGTATTCTTTTTTTGAGTGGGGCTTCTGGGGCCAACGTCCTGACTTTC

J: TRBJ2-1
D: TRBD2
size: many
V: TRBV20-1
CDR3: CSAEGLREPYNEQFF
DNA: TGCAGTGCTGAGGGTTTGCGGGAGCCCTACAATGAGCAGTTCTTC

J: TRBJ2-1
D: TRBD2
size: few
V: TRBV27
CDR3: CASSSGSLPDEQFF
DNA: TGTGCCAGTTCTAGCGGGAGTCTTCCCGATGAGCAGTTCTTC

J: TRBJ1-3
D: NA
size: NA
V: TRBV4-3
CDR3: CASSQNFYLISAGNTIYF
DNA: TGCGCCAGCAGCCAAAACTTTTACTTAATTTCGGCTGGAAACACCATATATTTT

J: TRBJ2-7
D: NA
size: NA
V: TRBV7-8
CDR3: CASSFKARGREQYF
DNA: TGTGCCAGCAGCTTTAAGGCCAGGGGGAGGGAGCAGTACTTC

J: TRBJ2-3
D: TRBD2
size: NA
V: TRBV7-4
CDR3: CASSHGTIGDTQYF
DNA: TGTGCCAGCAGCCACGGGACTATAGGAGATACGCAGTATTTT

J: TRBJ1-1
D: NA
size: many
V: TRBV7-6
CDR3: CASSAIPEAFF
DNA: TGTGCCAGCAGCGCCATTCCTGAAGCTTTCTTT

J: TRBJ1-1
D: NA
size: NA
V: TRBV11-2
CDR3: CASSYPYTEAFF
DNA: TGTGCCAGCAGCTACCCGTACACTGAAGCTTTCTTT

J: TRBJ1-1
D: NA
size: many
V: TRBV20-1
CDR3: CSARTNEAFF
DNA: TGCAGTGCTAGAACTAACGAAGCTTTCTTT

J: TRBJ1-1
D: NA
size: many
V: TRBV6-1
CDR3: CASSRRTEAFF
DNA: TGTGCCAGCAGCCGGCGGACTGAAGCTTTCTTT

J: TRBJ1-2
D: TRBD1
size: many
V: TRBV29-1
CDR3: CSVYGQGSYNYGYTF
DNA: TGCAGCGTATACGGACAGGGGAGCTATAACTATGGCTACACCTTC

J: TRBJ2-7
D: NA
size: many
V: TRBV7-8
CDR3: CASSLEQPPSYEQYF
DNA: TGTGCCAGCAGCTTAGAACAGCCCCCGTCCTACGAGCAGTACTTC

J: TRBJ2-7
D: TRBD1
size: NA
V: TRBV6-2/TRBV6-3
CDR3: CASRLDRDDSYEQYF
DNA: TGTGCCAGCAGATTGGACAGGGACGACTCCTACGAGCAGTACTTC

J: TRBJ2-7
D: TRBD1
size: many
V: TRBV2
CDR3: CVIIPGQATYEQYF
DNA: TGTGTCATCATCCCGGGACAGGCGACCTACGAGCAGTACTTC

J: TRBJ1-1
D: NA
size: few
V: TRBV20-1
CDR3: CSGGGNTEAFF
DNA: TGCAGTGGGGGTGGAAACACTGAAGCTTTCTTT

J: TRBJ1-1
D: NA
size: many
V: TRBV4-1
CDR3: CASSQVLNRYTEAFF
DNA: TGCGCCAGCAGCCAGGTTCTGAACAGGTACACTGAAGCTTTCTTT

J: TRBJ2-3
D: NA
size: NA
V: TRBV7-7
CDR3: CASSSFREDTQYF
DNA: TGTGCCAGCAGCTCATTCAGGGAGGATACGCAGTATTTT

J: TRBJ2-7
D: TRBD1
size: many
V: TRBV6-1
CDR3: CASSGGGTPFEQYF
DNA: TGTGCCAGCAGTGGAGGGGGCACACCCTTCGAGCAGTACTTC

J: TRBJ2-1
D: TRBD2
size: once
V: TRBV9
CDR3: CASSEAGAYNEQFF
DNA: TGTGCCAGCAGTGAGGCGGGAGCTTACAATGAGCAGTTCTTC

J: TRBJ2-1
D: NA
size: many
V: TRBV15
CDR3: CAILLAGNEQFF
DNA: TGTGCCATCCTTCTTGCAGGGAATGAGCAGTTCTTC

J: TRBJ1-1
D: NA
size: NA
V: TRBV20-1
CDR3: CSALPGGMETEAFF
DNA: TGCAGTGCGCTGCCCGGGGGGATGGAGACTGAAGCTTTCTTT

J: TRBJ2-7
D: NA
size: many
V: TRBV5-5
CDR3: CASSLATVPSYEQYF
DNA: TGTGCCAGCAGCTTGGCGACAGTCCCATCCTACGAGCAGTACTTC

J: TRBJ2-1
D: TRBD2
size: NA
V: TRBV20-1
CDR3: CSFEGLAYNEQFF
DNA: TGCAGTTTCGAGGGACTAGCGTACAATGAGCAGTTCTTC

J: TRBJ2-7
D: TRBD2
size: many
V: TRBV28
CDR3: CASSLAGDPEQYF
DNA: TGTGCCAGCAGTCTAGCGGGAGACCCCGAGCAGTACTTC

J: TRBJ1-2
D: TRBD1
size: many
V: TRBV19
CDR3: CASRIVPGQGTEGYTF
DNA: TGTGCCAGTAGGATTGTCCCGGGACAGGGGACCGAAGGCTACACCTTC

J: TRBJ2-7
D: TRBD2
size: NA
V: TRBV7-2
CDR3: CASSLGAGEAYEQYF
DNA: TGTGCCAGCAGCTTAGGAGCGGGGGAAGCCTACGAGCAGTACTTC

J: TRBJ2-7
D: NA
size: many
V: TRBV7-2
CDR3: CASSSQYRSYEQYF
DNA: TGTGCCAGCAGCTCCCAATACAGGTCCTACGAGCAGTACTTC

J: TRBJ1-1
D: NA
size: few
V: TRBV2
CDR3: CASSVKGGNTEAFF
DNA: TGTGCCAGCAGTGTAAAAGGAGGGAACACTGAAGCTTTCTTT

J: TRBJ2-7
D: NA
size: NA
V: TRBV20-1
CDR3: CSARQGRRPEQYF
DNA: TGCAGTGCTAGGCAGGGACGTCGCCCCGAGCAGTACTTC